The 8 T cell receptor beta chains below were found in one sample sequenced in a study of CD4 T cells in relation to SARS-CoV-2 and coronaviruses. Sequencing used immunoSEQ multiplex PCR; TCRdb keeps in-frame clones, though not all of them. The sample has tens of thousands of clones, roughly 94% seen once. Sequenced sample: naive CD4+ T cells from PBMCs. Subset described: naive CD4+ T cells isolated by negative enrichment. The receptors here all came from an adult with COVID-19.

The chain combines TRBV7-8 with TRBJ1-5; 9 bases fit TRBD1. Trimming cost V 5 bases and J 7 bases; bases outside gene matches: 9. Germline CDR1 is SGHVS and CDR2 is FQNEAQ. The CDR3 extends over 15 amino acids. The CDR3 spells CASSGRDRASQPQHF. CDR3 DNA sequence: TGTGCCAGCAGCGGCCGGGACAGGGCTTCACAGCCCCAGCATTTT. The full variable domain, rest sourced from reference TRBV7-8 and TRBJ1-5, is GAGVSQSPRYKVAKRGQDVALRCDPISGHVSLFWYQQALGQGPEFLTYFQNEAQLDKSGLPSDRFFAERPEGSVSTLKIQRTQQEDSAVYLCASSGRDRASQPQHFGDGTRLSIL.

This clone has only one observation. The CDR3 loop reads CASSISVAADTEAFF. For the CDR3, the DNA is TGTGCCAGCAGCATCAGTGTGGCAGCGGACACTGAAGCTTTCTTT. The chain employs TRBV3-1 (or the pseudogene TRBV3-2) and TRBJ1-1; no reliable D call. This CDR3 has 15 amino acids. V lost 5 bases and J 3 bases, leaving 16 bases between the germline ends. In germline, CDR1 is LGHDT, CDR2 YNNKEL (reference sequence).

V gene TRBV19 combines with J gene TRBJ2-4, with a tentative D call TRBD2 (6 bases). Deletions cut 9 bases from V and 3 bases from J, with 18 bases between. The CDR3 sequence is 15 residues long. Germline CDR1 reads LNHDA; CDR2 reads SQIVND (reference sequence). CDR3 residues: CARISWLGGKNIQYF. CDR3 in DNA: TGTGCCAGGATATCTTGGTTGGGGGGCAAAAACATTCAGTACTTC.

The genes are TRBV9 and TRBJ2-5; D possibly matches TRBD1 or TRBD2 (5 bases each). This CDR3 is built from 15 residues. The V end was cut by 0 bases, the J end by 5 bases, with 14 bases between. Germline V CDR1 and CDR2: SGDLS, YYNGEE. In nucleotides, the CDR3 is TGTGCCAGCAGCGTAGGGGCCACAGAGGGGGAGACCCAGTACTTC. It codes for CASSVGATEGETQYF.

The chain is built from TRBV5-1 and TRBJ1-2, with D unresolved. From germline, CDR1 is SGHRS and CDR2 YFSETQ. V gave up 3 bases and J gave up 8 bases, with 14 bases separating them. The CDR3 contains 13 residues. CDR3 amino acids: CASSSPLGFGYTF. The CDR3 bases are TGCGCCAGCAGCTCGCCCCTGGGGTTCGGCTACACCTTC.

The J gene is TRBJ2-5, the V gene TRBV28; D is possibly TRBD1 (5 bases). Germline V gene sequence: CDR1 MDHEN, CDR2 SYDVKM. V was pared by 2 bases and J by 2 bases, with 12 bases between. This CDR3 region has 15 residues. The CDR3 protein is CASSLTGLKQETQYF. As DNA, the CDR3 is TGTGCCAGCAGTTTAACAGGATTGAAACAAGAGACCCAGTACTTC.

The CDR3 loop is CASSTPDRGEKLFF. CDR3 DNA sequence: TGTGCCAGTAGTACCCCGGATAGGGGAGAAAAACTGTTTTTT. J is TRBJ1-4 and V is TRBV19; D might be TRBD1 (5 bases). The V gene lost 4 bases and the J gene lost 8 bases, with 14 bases spanning the gap. This CDR3 region has 14 residues. Per the germline V gene, CDR1 is LNHDA and CDR2 is SQIVND (reference sequence). The complete variable domain, with remaining parts taken from reference TRBV19 and TRBJ1-4, reads DGGITQSPKYLFRKEGQNVTLSCEQNLNHDAMYWYRQDPGQGLRLIYYSQIVNDFQKGDIAEGYSVSREKKESFPLTVTSAQKNPTAFYLCASSTPDRGEKLFFGSGTQLSVL.

The rearrangement uses TRBV18 and TRBJ2-2; possibly TRBD2 for D (5 bases). Trimming took off 6 bases at V and 0 bases at J, with 14 bases between the two ends. The germline gives CDR1 KGHSH, CDR2 LQKENI. The CDR3 totals 16 residues. DNA of the CDR3: TGTGCCAGCTCCAGGTTACTTAGCGCGAACACCGGGGAGCTGTTTTTT. Its translation: CASSRLLSANTGELFF.